Listed below are T cell receptor beta chains from one sample, sequenced in a study of CD8 T cells in Susac syndrome. TCRdb ran MiXCR on the immunoSEQ multiplex PCR reads and lists one entry per CDR3 protein. The sample gives roughly 250,000 distinct CDR3 sequences, around 96% of which show up once; approximately 0.094% is in the top ten. The sequencing sample was made of CD4+ T cells from PBMCs. The receptor set was obtained from a human donor with Susac syndrome. Each CDR3 is given with its conserved first and last residue. A D gene is named only where the DNA matches it firmly. Clone size appears in some rows only: once, few, many, or a class for an expanded clone.

size: -
D: TRBD2
length: 14
V: TRBV30
J: TRBJ2-7
CDR3: CAWRSGRGAYEQYF
DNA: TGTGCCTGGAGAAGCGGGAGGGGGGCCTACGAGCAGTACTTC

size: -
D: -
length: 16
V: TRBV15
J: TRBJ2-2
CDR3: CATSRDRFPAGGELFF
DNA: TGTGCCACCAGCAGAGATCGGTTTCCCGCAGGCGGGGAGCTGTTTTTT

size: -
D: -
length: 11
V: TRBV20-1
J: TRBJ2-3
CDR3: CSARVSDTQYF
DNA: TGCAGTGCTAGAGTATCGGATACGCAGTATTTT

size: -
D: -
length: 16
V: TRBV5-4
J: TRBJ1-1
CDR3: CASSLAKGQVDTEAFF
DNA: TGTGCCAGCAGCTTGGCCAAGGGGCAGGTGGACACTGAAGCTTTCTTT

size: -
D: -
length: 13
V: TRBV20-1
J: TRBJ2-3
CDR3: CSARSVATDTQYF
DNA: TGCAGTGCTAGGTCGGTAGCCACAGATACGCAGTATTTT

size: -
D: TRBD1
length: 12
V: TRBV4-1
J: TRBJ2-1
CDR3: CASSQVQGEQFF
DNA: TGCGCCAGCAGCCAGGTACAGGGGGAGCAGTTCTTC

size: -
D: TRBD2
length: 16
V: TRBV20-1
J: TRBJ2-5
CDR3: CSATTTSGRVRETQYF
DNA: TGCAGTGCTACTACGACTAGCGGGAGAGTAAGGGAGACCCAGTACTTC

size: -
D: TRBD1
length: 13
V: TRBV18
J: TRBJ1-5
CDR3: CASSRDRAQPQHF
DNA: TGTGCCAGCTCGCGGGACAGGGCTCAGCCCCAGCATTTT

size: -
D: TRBD1
length: 11
V: TRBV27
J: TRBJ1-1
CDR3: CASSPGTGQFF
DNA: TGTGCCAGCAGTCCCGGGACAGGTCAGTTCTTT

size: -
D: TRBD1
length: 13
V: TRBV28
J: TRBJ1-2
CDR3: CASRETDRGGYTF
DNA: TGTGCCAGCAGGGAGACGGACAGGGGTGGCTACACCTTC

size: -
D: -
length: 13
V: TRBV3-1
J: TRBJ2-5
CDR3: CASRKLETETQYF
DNA: TGTGCCAGCAGGAAGCTAGAAACGGAGACCCAGTACTTC

size: -
D: -
length: 18
V: TRBV20-1
J: TRBJ2-3
CDR3: CSARDFRGSGQGADTQYF
DNA: TGCAGTGCTAGAGATTTTCGAGGTAGCGGTCAAGGGGCAGATACGCAGTATTTT

size: -
D: -
length: 14
V: TRBV29-1
J: TRBJ2-3
CDR3: CSVETGPPPDTQYF
DNA: TGCAGCGTTGAAACGGGGCCGCCACCGGATACGCAGTATTTT

size: -
D: -
length: 12
V: TRBV29-1
J: TRBJ2-3
CDR3: CSADRGTDTQYF
DNA: TGCAGCGCCGACAGAGGCACAGATACGCAGTATTTT

size: -
D: TRBD2
length: 15
V: TRBV28
J: TRBJ2-3
CDR3: CASSLSSGAQDTQYF
DNA: TGTGCCAGCAGTTTAAGTAGCGGGGCCCAAGATACGCAGTATTTT

size: -
D: -
length: 8
V: TRBV24-1
J: TRBJ2-2
CDR3: CANGELFF
DNA: TGTGCGAACGGGGAGCTGTTTTTT

size: -
D: -
length: 16
V: TRBV23-1
J: TRBJ1-5
CDR3: CASSRRQRGYNQPQHF
DNA: TGCGCCAGCAGTCGTCGGCAGCGTGGCTACAATCAGCCCCAGCATTTT

size: -
D: -
length: 13
V: TRBV6-6
J: TRBJ1-1
CDR3: CASSYNSSPEAFF
DNA: TGTGCCAGCAGTTACAACAGTTCCCCTGAAGCTTTCTTT

size: -
D: TRBD1
length: 13
V: TRBV29-1
J: TRBJ1-5
CDR3: CSVGATGSQPQHF
DNA: TGCAGCGTTGGAGCGACAGGGAGCCAGCCCCAGCATTTT

size: -
D: -
length: 14
V: TRBV7-9
J: TRBJ1-2
CDR3: CASSLLGGQDGYTF
DNA: TGTGCCAGCAGCCTATTGGGGGGGCAAGATGGCTACACCTTC

size: -
D: TRBD2
length: 16
V: TRBV20-1
J: TRBJ2-1
CDR3: CSALAGRSSSYNEQFF
DNA: TGCAGTGCTCTAGCGGGAAGGAGCAGCTCCTACAATGAGCAGTTCTTC

size: -
D: TRBD2
length: 15
V: TRBV12-3/TRBV12-4
J: TRBJ2-7
CDR3: CASSLFTGGPDEQYF
DNA: TGTGCCAGCAGCCTTTTCACGGGAGGGCCGGACGAGCAGTACTTC

size: -
D: TRBD1
length: 14
V: TRBV29-1
J: TRBJ1-1
CDR3: CSGDPGTGGTEAFF
DNA: TGCAGCGGAGACCCCGGGACAGGGGGGACTGAAGCTTTCTTT

size: once
D: -
length: 14
V: TRBV5-6
J: TRBJ1-1
CDR3: CASSFFHGYTEAFF
DNA: TGTGCCAGCAGCTTTTTCCACGGATACACTGAAGCTTTCTTT

size: -
D: TRBD2
length: 13
V: TRBV19
J: TRBJ2-7
CDR3: CASRPSGTYEQYF
DNA: TGTGCCAGTCGTCCTAGCGGAACCTACGAGCAGTACTTC

size: few
D: TRBD1
length: 13
V: TRBV7-8
J: TRBJ2-5
CDR3: CASSLQGQETQYF
DNA: TGTGCCAGCAGTTTACAGGGGCAAGAGACCCAGTACTTC

size: -
D: -
length: 12
V: TRBV12-3/TRBV12-4
J: TRBJ1-2
CDR3: CASSSTSFGYTF
DNA: TGTGCCAGCAGTTCCACTAGTTTCGGCTACACCTTC

size: -
D: TRBD1
length: 14
V: TRBV3-1
J: TRBJ1-1
CDR3: CASSQGDRRTEAFF
DNA: TGTGCCAGCAGCCAAGGGGACAGGCGGACTGAAGCTTTCTTT

size: -
D: TRBD2
length: 16
V: TRBV5-6
J: TRBJ2-3
CDR3: CASSSWTSGSSHTQYF
DNA: TGTGCCAGCAGCTCGTGGACTAGCGGGAGTAGTCATACGCAGTATTTT

size: -
D: TRBD1
length: 14
V: TRBV3-1
J: TRBJ1-1
CDR3: CASSHTSTGGQAFF
DNA: TGTGCCAGCAGCCATACGTCGACAGGGGGCCAAGCTTTCTTT

size: -
D: -
length: 14
V: TRBV6-5
J: TRBJ2-4
CDR3: CASRSSSDKNIQYF
DNA: TGTGCCAGCAGATCATCTAGCGACAAAAACATTCAGTACTTC

size: -
D: -
length: 17
V: TRBV20-1
J: TRBJ2-1
CDR3: CSARLPWSSGRVAEQFF
DNA: TGCAGTGCTAGACTTCCTTGGTCGAGCGGACGGGTGGCCGAGCAGTTCTTC

size: -
D: -
length: 19
V: TRBV15
J: TRBJ2-1
CDR3: CATSRVGGLAPSSYNEQFF
DNA: TGTGCCACCAGCAGAGTGGGCGGGCTAGCGCCGAGCTCCTACAATGAGCAGTTCTTC

size: -
D: -
length: 15
V: TRBV9
J: TRBJ1-2
CDR3: CASTKQGRVSEGYTF
DNA: TGTGCCAGCACTAAACAAGGGAGGGTCTCGGAGGGCTACACCTTC

size: -
D: -
length: 12
V: TRBV27
J: TRBJ1-2
CDR3: CASSVGQYGYTF
DNA: TGTGCCAGCAGTGTTGGACAGTATGGCTACACCTTC

size: -
D: -
length: 12
V: TRBV29-1
J: TRBJ1-1
CDR3: CSELRGNTEAFF
DNA: TGCAGCGAGCTCCGGGGGAACACTGAAGCTTTCTTT

size: few
D: -
length: 12
V: TRBV20-1
J: TRBJ2-7
CDR3: CSAAPGSYEQYF
DNA: TGCAGTGCTGCCCCGGGGTCCTACGAGCAGTACTTC

size: once
D: -
length: 15
V: TRBV9
J: TRBJ1-1
CDR3: CASSVGEGVRTEAFF
DNA: TGTGCCAGCAGCGTAGGGGAGGGGGTGAGGACTGAAGCTTTCTTT

size: once
D: -
length: 16
V: TRBV9
J: TRBJ2-1
CDR3: CASSVYGSRSYNEQFF
DNA: TGTGCCAGCAGCGTATACGGGAGCCGCTCCTACAATGAGCAGTTCTTC

size: -
D: -
length: 12
V: TRBV29-1
J: TRBJ2-6
CDR3: CSVMTGANVLTF
DNA: TGCAGCGTTATGACTGGGGCCAACGTCCTGACTTTC

size: -
D: TRBD1
length: 16
V: TRBV5-1
J: TRBJ2-3
CDR3: CASSGARQGRGDTQYF
DNA: TGCGCCAGCAGCGGAGCCCGACAGGGCAGGGGTGATACGCAGTATTTT

size: -
D: TRBD1
length: 16
V: TRBV19
J: TRBJ2-5
CDR3: CASSIGQATFEETQYF
DNA: TGTGCCAGTAGTATCGGACAGGCTACTTTTGAGGAGACCCAGTACTTC

size: -
D: -
length: 14
V: TRBV9
J: TRBJ1-4
CDR3: CASSAGGPVEKLFF
DNA: TGTGCCAGCAGCGCCGGAGGTCCCGTTGAAAAACTGTTTTTT

size: -
D: TRBD1
length: 14
V: TRBV9
J: TRBJ1-2
CDR3: CASSAGQGLYGYTF
DNA: TGTGCCAGCAGCGCGGGACAGGGCCTATATGGCTACACCTTC

size: -
D: TRBD2
length: 15
V: TRBV20-1
J: TRBJ2-3
CDR3: CSAPPSGRTTDTQYF
DNA: TGCAGTGCTCCCCCTAGCGGGAGGACGACAGATACGCAGTATTTT

size: -
D: -
length: 15
V: TRBV5-4
J: TRBJ1-2
CDR3: CASSLAVGQPGGYTF
DNA: TGTGCCAGCAGCTTGGCGGTTGGGCAGCCAGGCGGCTACACCTTC